This T cell receptor (beta chain) is from a study of blood T cells in healthy people across ages. PCR was performed a second time for roughly 7 to 11 cycles using a sample-barcoded 5' primer and a J-beta primer mix. MiXCR, applied by TCRdb to the 5' RACE reads, yields one record per CDR3 protein. The sample shows around 1,900,000 distinct CDR3 sequences, 30% to 40% of them seen only once. The CDR3 has 15 residues. Germline V gene data show CDR1 as SGHTA and CDR2 as FQGNSA. J gave up 3 bases and V 5 bases, and 8 bases lay outside the gene matches. Per sample, no less than 5.5 micrograms of total RNA were extracted. This clonotype was counted at least ten times.

Sequences were obtained from blood. This TCR was sampled from a human donor in good health. This rearrangement joins TRBV7-2 to TRBJ2-5, with TRBD2 identical over 8 bases. CDR3 DNA sequence: TGTGCCAGCAGCCCCCAACTAGCGGTAGAAGAGACCCAGTACTTC. It translates to CASSPQLAVEETQYF.